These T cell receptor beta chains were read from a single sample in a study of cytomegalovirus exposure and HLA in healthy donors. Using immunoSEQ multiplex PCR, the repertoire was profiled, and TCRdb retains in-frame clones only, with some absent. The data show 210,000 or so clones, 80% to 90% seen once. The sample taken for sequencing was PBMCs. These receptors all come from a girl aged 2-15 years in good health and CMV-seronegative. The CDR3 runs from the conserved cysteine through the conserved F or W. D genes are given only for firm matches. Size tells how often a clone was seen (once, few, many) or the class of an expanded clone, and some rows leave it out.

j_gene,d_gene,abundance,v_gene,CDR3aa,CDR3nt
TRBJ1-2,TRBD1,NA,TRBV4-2,CASSLGTGENYGYTF,TGTGCCAGCAGCCTAGGGACAGGGGAGAACTATGGCTACACCTTC
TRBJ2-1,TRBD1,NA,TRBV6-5,CATQEGGGEQFF,TGTGCCACTCAAGAAGGGGGCGGTGAGCAGTTCTTC
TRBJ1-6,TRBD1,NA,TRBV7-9,CASSSTGTGRSPLHF,TGTGCCAGCAGTTCCACCGGGACAGGGAGATCACCCCTCCACTTT
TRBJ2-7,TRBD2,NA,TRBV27,CASSYASGGYEQYF,TGTGCCAGCAGTTATGCTAGCGGGGGGTACGAGCAGTACTTC
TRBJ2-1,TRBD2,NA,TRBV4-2,CASRGERGGRNEQFF,TGTGCCAGCAGGGGGGAGCGGGGGGGCAGGAATGAGCAGTTCTTC
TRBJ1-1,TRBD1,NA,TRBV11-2,CASSAGQGAFGNTEAFF,TGTGCCAGCAGCGCCGGACAGGGGGCTTTCGGGAACACTGAAGCTTTCTTT
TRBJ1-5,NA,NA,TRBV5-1,CASSFVTPRRQPQHF,TGCGCCAGCAGCTTCGTGACTCCCCGGCGGCAGCCCCAGCATTTT
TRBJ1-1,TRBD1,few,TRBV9,CASSPHLTGSTGAFF,TGTGCCAGCAGCCCACACCTGACAGGGTCTACTGGAGCTTTCTTT
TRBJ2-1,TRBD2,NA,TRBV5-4,CASSLGLAGGYEQFF,TGTGCCAGCAGCCTTGGACTAGCGGGGGGCTATGAGCAGTTCTTC
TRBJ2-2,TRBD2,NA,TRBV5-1,CASSQILAGALTGELFF,TGCGCCAGCAGCCAGATACTAGCGGGGGCCCTCACCGGGGAGCTGTTTTTT
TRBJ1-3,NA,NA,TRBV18,CASSPPSGGGSGNTIYF,TGTGCCAGCTCACCACCTTCCGGCGGCGGATCTGGAAACACCATATATTTT
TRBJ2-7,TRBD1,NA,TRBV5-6,CASSRGVGGIYEQYF,TGTGCCAGCAGCCGTGGGGTAGGGGGCATCTACGAGCAGTACTTC
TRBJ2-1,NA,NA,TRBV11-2,CASSLVRSEQFF,TGTGCCAGCAGCTTAGTTCGGTCTGAGCAGTTCTTC
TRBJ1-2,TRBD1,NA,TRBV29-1,CSAGQTSYGYTF,TGCAGCGCGGGACAGACGAGCTATGGCTACACCTTC
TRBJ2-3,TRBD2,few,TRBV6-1,CASRTSWNTQYF,TGTGCCAGCAGGACTAGCTGGAATACGCAGTATTTT
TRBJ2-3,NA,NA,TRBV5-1,CASSPARGTDTQYF,TGCGCCAGCAGCCCTGCTCGGGGCACAGATACGCAGTATTTT
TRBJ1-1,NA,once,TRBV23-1,CASSQREELNTEAFF,TGCGCCAGCAGTCAAAGGGAGGAGTTGAACACTGAAGCTTTCTTT
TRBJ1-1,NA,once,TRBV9,CASSVEDSTNTEAFF,TGTGCCAGCAGCGTAGAGGACAGCACGAACACTGAAGCTTTCTTT
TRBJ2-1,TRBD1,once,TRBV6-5,CASSFPGQVVNEQFF,TGTGCCAGCAGCTTTCCGGGACAGGTCGTCAATGAGCAGTTCTTC
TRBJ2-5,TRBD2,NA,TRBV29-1,CSVEVFQGGETQYF,TGCAGCGTTGAGGTATTCCAGGGAGGGGAGACCCAGTACTTC
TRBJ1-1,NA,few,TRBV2,CASSGNEAFF,TGTGCCAGCAGTGGTAATGAAGCTTTCTTT
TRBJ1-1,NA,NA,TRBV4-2,CASSQPPGDGHTEAFF,TGTGCCAGCAGCCAACCGCCGGGGGACGGACACACTGAAGCTTTCTTT
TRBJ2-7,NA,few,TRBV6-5,CASSYNRGSYEQYF,TGTGCCAGCAGTTACAACCGGGGGTCTTACGAGCAGTACTTC
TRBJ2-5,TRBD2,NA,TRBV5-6,CASSSIAGKETQYF,TGTGCCAGCAGCTCTATAGCGGGGAAAGAGACCCAGTACTTC
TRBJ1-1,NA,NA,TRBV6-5,CASSFRAGGVTEAFF,TGTGCCAGCAGTTTTAGAGCGGGGGGCGTTACTGAAGCTTTCTTT
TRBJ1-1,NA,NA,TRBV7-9,CASSLSSRRESDTEAFF,TGTGCCAGCAGCTTATCGTCCCGCAGGGAATCGGACACTGAAGCTTTCTTT
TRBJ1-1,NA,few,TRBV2,CASSSRGGENTEAFF,TGTGCCAGCAGCTCTAGGGGAGGGGAGAACACTGAAGCTTTCTTT
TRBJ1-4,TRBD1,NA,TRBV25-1,CASSVPGQRYEKLFF,TGTGCCAGCAGTGTACCGGGACAGCGGTATGAAAAACTGTTTTTT
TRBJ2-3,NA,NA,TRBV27,CASSEEIGTDTQYF,TGTGCCAGCAGTGAGGAAATCGGCACAGATACGCAGTATTTT
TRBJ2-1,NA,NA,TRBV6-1,CASSLDGSSYNEQFF,TGTGCCAGCAGCCTCGACGGGAGCTCCTACAATGAGCAGTTCTTC
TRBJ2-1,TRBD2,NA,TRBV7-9,CASSLNGLAGSYNEQFF,TGTGCCAGCAGCTTAAACGGCCTAGCGGGAAGTTACAATGAGCAGTTCTTC
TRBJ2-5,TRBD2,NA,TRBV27,CASRLAGVGETQYF,TGTGCCAGCAGACTAGCGGGAGTTGGGGAGACCCAGTACTTC
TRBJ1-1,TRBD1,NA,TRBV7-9,CASSIWDSRHEAFF,TGTGCCAGCAGCATTTGGGACAGCCGGCATGAAGCTTTCTTT
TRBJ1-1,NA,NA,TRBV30,CALSGYTEAFF,TGTGCCTTATCGGGTTACACTGAAGCTTTCTTT
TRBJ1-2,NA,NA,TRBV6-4,CASSPDGTFLGYTF,TGTGCCAGCAGTCCGGACGGGACTTTTTTGGGCTACACCTTC
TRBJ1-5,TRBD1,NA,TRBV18,CASSPRQGRQPQHF,TGTGCCAGCTCACCACGACAGGGCAGGCAGCCCCAGCATTTT
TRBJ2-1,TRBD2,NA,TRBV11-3,CASSPGLAGANEQFF,TGTGCCAGCAGCCCCGGACTAGCGGGGGCCAATGAGCAGTTCTTC
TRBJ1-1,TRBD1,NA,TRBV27,CASSLIPDRANTEAFF,TGTGCCAGCAGTTTAATCCCGGACAGGGCGAACACTGAAGCTTTCTTT
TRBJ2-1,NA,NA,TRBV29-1,CSVERPGVPYNEQFF,TGCAGCGTTGAAAGGCCAGGGGTCCCCTACAATGAGCAGTTCTTC
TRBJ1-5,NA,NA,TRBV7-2,CASSSGRGSNQPQHF,TGTGCCAGCAGCTCTGGCAGGGGTAGCAATCAGCCCCAGCATTTT
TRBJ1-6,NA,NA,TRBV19,CASSIGDSPLHF,TGTGCCAGTAGTATTGGAGATTCACCCCTCCACTTT
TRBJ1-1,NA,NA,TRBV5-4,CASSLGEGGTAFF,TGTGCCAGCAGCTTGGGGGAAGGGGGAACAGCTTTCTTT
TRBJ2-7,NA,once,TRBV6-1,CASREVARSYEQYF,TGTGCCAGCAGGGAGGTAGCGCGAAGCTACGAGCAGTACTTC
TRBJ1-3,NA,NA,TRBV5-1,CASSLPGTGNTIYF,TGCGCCAGCAGCTTGCCCGGGACAGGAAACACCATATATTTT
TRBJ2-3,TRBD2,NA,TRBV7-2,CASSLLAGSEDTQYF,TGTGCCAGCAGCTTACTAGCGGGATCAGAAGATACGCAGTATTTT
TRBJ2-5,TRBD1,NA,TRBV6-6,CASALAQGARETQYF,TGTGCCAGCGCCTTAGCCCAGGGGGCGCGGGAGACCCAGTACTTC
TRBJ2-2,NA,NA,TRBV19,CASSIGSRQGHTGELFF,TGTGCCAGTAGTATCGGGTCCCGGCAGGGGCACACCGGGGAGCTGTTTTTT
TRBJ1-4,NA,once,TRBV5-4,CASSLDSGTTNEKLFF,TGTGCCAGCAGCTTGGATTCCGGGACAACTAATGAAAAACTGTTTTTT
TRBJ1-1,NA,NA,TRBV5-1,CASSLGQGRMNTEAFF,TGCGCCAGCAGCTTGGGGCAGGGGCGAATGAACACTGAAGCTTTCTTT
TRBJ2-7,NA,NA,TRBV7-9,CASSLGQLDLLYEQYF,TGTGCCAGCAGCTTAGGACAGCTTGACCTACTCTACGAGCAGTACTTC
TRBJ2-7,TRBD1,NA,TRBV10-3,CAISRQGTGMDEQYF,TGTGCCATCAGCAGACAGGGGACGGGGATGGACGAGCAGTACTTC